Below, 7 T cell receptor beta chains from the same sample are listed, as sequenced in a study of cytomegalovirus exposure and HLA in healthy donors. With 60 Vbeta and 13 Jbeta primers, the PCR was carried out. The repertoire was sequenced with immunoSEQ multiplex PCR; TCRdb's copy has only in-frame clones and lacks some. The repertoire consists of 75,000 to 100,000 clones, with around 72% occurring once and the leading ten covering roughly 1.8%. Material for sequencing was PBMCs. The origin of the receptors is a male donor in good health and CMV-seronegative.

The J gene is TRBJ2-7, the V gene TRBV27; D possibly corresponds to TRBD2 (5 bases). Germline CDR1 MNHEY, CDR2 SMNVEV (reference sequence). The CDR3 has 15 residues. The V gene lost 4 bases and the J gene lost 0 bases, with 13 bases spanning the gap. CDR3 loop: CASSSRRTGSYEQYF. The DNA for the CDR3 is TGTGCCAGCAGTTCCCGGAGGACGGGCTCCTACGAGCAGTACTTC.

The CDR3: CASGPLGRSGELFF. CDR3 in DNA: TGTGCTAGTGGTCCCCTTGGGCGTTCGGGGGAGCTGTTTTTT. The V and J genes are TRBV12-5 and TRBJ2-2; no clear D gene. CDR1 is LGHNT and CDR2 is FRNRAP in the germline V gene. The CDR3 runs 14 residues. Trimming left V 5 bases short and J 8 bases short, with 15 bases between.

This chain uses TRBV9 with TRBJ2-5, with 11 bases identical to TRBD2. Germline assignment: CDR1 SGDLS and CDR2 YYNGEE. J lost 5 bases, V lost 5 bases, and 5 bases had no gene match. The CDR3 loop spans 14 amino acids. This chain's CDR3 is CASSLAGGWETQYF. For the CDR3, the DNA is TGTGCCAGCAGTCTAGCGGGAGGTTGGGAGACCCAGTACTTC.

The V call is TRBV7-6, the J call TRBJ1-6, with a weak D call TRBD1 (5 bases). The ends were cut back, 2 bases at V and 1 base at J, with 15 bases in the middle. The germline gives CDR1 SGHVS, CDR2 FNYEAQ. The CDR3 contains 18 residues. The CDR3 region has the DNA TGTGCCAGCAGCTTACTACAACAAGACAGTTCCTATAATTCACCCCTCCACTTT. It codes for CASSLLQQDSSYNSPLHF. Full variable domain (remainder filled in from reference TRBV7-6 and TRBJ1-6): GAGVSQSPRYKVTKRGQDVALRCDPISGHVSLYWYRQALGQGPEFLTYFNYEAQQDKSGLPNDRFSAERPEGSISTLTIQRTEQRDSAMYRCASSLLQQDSSYNSPLHFGNGTRLTVT.

In this sample, this clone turned up once. This chain connects TRBV29-1 to TRBJ2-7; D ambiguous. The CDR3 loop spans 11 amino acids. V was shortened by 2 bases and J by 4 bases, with 6 bases between the two germline ends. Germline V CDR1 and CDR2: SQVTM, ANQGSEA. The CDR3 nucleotides read TGCAGCGTTGAATCAGTTTACGAGCAGTACTTC. Translation gives CSVESVYEQYF.

The rearrangement uses TRBV5-4 and TRBJ2-1; TRBD2 aligns across 9 bases. Germline V gene data show CDR1 as SGHNT and CDR2 as YYREEE (reference sequence). V trimming: 6 bases; J trimming: 4 bases; junction bases outside the gene matches: 8. This CDR3 has 15 residues. CDR3 in DNA: TGTGCCAGCACCTTTAGCGGGAGCGGGTACAATGAGCAGTTCTTC. Protein product: CASTFSGSGYNEQFF.

The chain joins TRBV27 to TRBJ1-2; 9 bases are a match to TRBD1. The germline CDR1 and CDR2 sequences are MNHEY and SMNVEV (reference sequence). Germline trimming cut 8 bases from V and 2 bases from J; bases unmatched to any gene: 6. The CDR3 spans 14 residues. The CDR3 coding sequence is TGTGCCAGCCGTCGGGACAGGGCCAACTATGGCTACACCTTC. Protein product: CASRRDRANYGYTF.